Listed here are 6 T cell receptor beta chains from one sample, sequenced in a study of Ad26.COV2.S vaccination and SARS-CoV-2 variants. Method: immunoSEQ multiplex PCR; TCRdb's copy keeps in-frame clones and lacks some. The table lists hundreds of thousands of clones, roughly 90% of them singletons. Noted treatment: roughly 19 received Ad26.COV2.S at low or high dose, single or two shots; about 5 received placebo; per-sample allocation not given. Collection of the samples took place on day 63 after the first injection of vaccine or placebo. This material consisted of peripheral blood, taken in a trial of Ad26.COV2.S vaccine versus placebo. The receptors originated from a person aged 18-65 years who received the Ad26.COV2.S COVID-19 vaccine or a placebo.

V is TRBV10-2 and J is TRBJ1-2, with D hard to call. This CDR3 has 15 amino acids. V was trimmed by 1 base and J by 6 bases, leaving 15 bases between them. Germline V gene lookup returns CDR1 WSHSY and CDR2 SAAADI. Here the CDR3 DNA reads TGCGCCAGCAGTGAGTTTGGGGATGCTAGGAATGGCTACACCTTC. It encodes CASSEFGDARNGYTF.

The chain links TRBV24-1 to TRBJ2-7; TRBD1 matches at 11 bases. The germline gives CDR1 KGHDR, CDR2 SFDVKD. The CDR3 covers 15 residues. V trimming: 4 bases; J trimming: 6 bases; junction bases outside the gene matches: 7. The CDR3 bases are TGTGCCACCAGTGAGCCGACCGGGACAGGGGGCGAGCAGTACTTC. This gives the protein CATSEPTGTGGEQYF.

J is TRBJ2-7 and V is TRBV7-9; TRBD1 matches at 10 bases. This CDR3 spans 15 amino acids. Germline assignment: CDR1 SEHNR and CDR2 FQNEAQ (reference sequence). The J segment lost 9 bases and the V segment lost 5 bases, leaving 13 bases of the junction unmatched. The CDR3 region has the DNA TGTGCCAGCAGCCGGTGGGGACAGGGGAACGGTGGGCAGTACTTC. Translation gives CASSRWGQGNGGQYF.

This clone appeared a single time. V usage is TRBV30 and J usage is TRBJ1-1; D is undetermined. The germline CDR1 and CDR2 sequences are GTSNPN and SVGIG (reference sequence). CDR3 length: 11 residues. V lost 5 bases, J lost 7 bases, and 11 bases lay in between. The CDR3 region is CAWLRVGEAFF. The DNA of the CDR3 is TGTGCCTGGCTGAGGGTCGGTGAAGCTTTCTTT.

This clone was detected only once. V and J are TRBV12-3 or TRBV12-4 and TRBJ1-2; D not certain. Trimming pared 5 bases from V and 5 bases from J, leaving 12 bases between. This CDR3 contains 13 residues. CDR3 nucleotides: TGTGCCAGCAGTGGGCGGACTGCGTATGGCTACACCTTC. It is translated as CASSGRTAYGYTF.

This chain connects TRBV24-1 to TRBJ1-2; 8 positions agree with TRBD1. CDR3 length equals 14 residues. V shed 7 bases, J shed 4 bases, and the junction held 7 bases outside the gene matches. From germline, CDR1 is KGHDR and CDR2 SFDVKD. This chain's CDR3 is CATRPGGQGYGYTF. The CDR3, as DNA: TGTGCCACCAGGCCAGGGGGCCAGGGCTATGGCTACACCTTC.